This TCR beta chain stems from a study of T cell responses to AZD1222 COVID-19 vaccine. The CDR3 consists of 19 residues. The germline gives CDR1 SGDLS, CDR2 YYNGEE. The V and J ends lost 0 bases and 8 bases, in that order; junction bases with no gene match: 19. In its sample, this clone was seen once. The target antigen is unknown. Only in-frame clones appear in the TCRdb table, and some are missing; sequencing was by immunoSEQ multiplex PCR. The sample carries 87,000 or so clones, 70% to 90% recorded once. Study outcomes and limitations: Per reports, nearly half of all spike-specific TCRs target regions that are unmutated in variants.

This TCR derives from an adult in good health. Sequenced here: peripheral blood, sampled on day 0 of AZD1222 vaccination. V gene TRBV9 combines with J gene TRBJ1-3; 8 bases match TRBD1. This CDR3 is CASSVELEGSGGRSDTIYF. Written as DNA, the CDR3 is TGTGCCAGCAGCGTAGAGCTAGAGGGGTCAGGGGGCAGGTCGGACACCATATATTTT.